Following are 23 T cell receptor beta chains from one sample sequenced in a study of PD-L1 blockade in urothelial cancer (dated by TCRdb to about 2017). To prepare the library, the immunoSEQ multiplex PCR assay was applied. TCRdb took this table from immuneACCESS and kept in-frame rearrangements with V and J called. Such tables lack part of the clones; where checked against another copy, unresolved V genes explain under half of the gap, and the rest is unexplained. In all, the sample holds 48,000 or so clones, and approximately 80% of those were seen once. The ten largest make up approximately 8.8% of the sample. The time point label, as the study defines it: peripheral blood 6 weeks after treatment start. The source was PBMCs, collected around atezolizumab (anti-PD-L1) treatment. These receptors all come from a man aged 70-80 years with urothelial cancer.

The chain joins TRBV6-1 to TRBJ2-5, with D uncertain. CDR1 is MNHNS, CDR2 SASEGT, per germline. The length of the CDR3 is 16 residues. Trimming shortened V by 3 bases and J by 0 bases, and 14 bases separated the two germline ends. This chain's CDR3 is CASSEVAAPYQETQYF. DNA of the CDR3: TGTGCCAGCAGTGAGGTTGCGGCCCCGTACCAAGAGACCCAGTACTTC.

This sequence joins TRBV5-1 and TRBJ2-7, with D possibly being TRBD2 (6 bases). Germline V gene sequence: CDR1 SGHRS, CDR2 YFSETQ. V was shortened by 0 bases and J by 3 bases, with 13 bases between the two germline ends. This CDR3 is built from 15 residues. In DNA, the CDR3 is TGCGCCAGCAGCTTGGACCCCGGGGGTATCTACGAGCAGTACTTC. It codes for CASSLDPGGIYEQYF.

The rearrangement joins TRBV6-1 to TRBJ1-5; unclear D gene. Trimming pared 6 bases from V and 7 bases from J, leaving 13 bases between. Germline V CDR1 and CDR2: MNHNS, SASEGT. The CDR3 covers 13 residues. The DNA of the CDR3 is TGTGCCAGCAGAGACGGATTGCGGCAGCCCCAGCATTTT. Its translation: CASRDGLRQPQHF.

V is TRBV2 and J is TRBJ2-3; TRBD1 is a possible D gene (5 bases). The germline gives CDR1 SNHLY, CDR2 FYNNEI. V shed 6 bases and J shed 6 bases, with 10 bases lying between them. The CDR3 runs to 12 residues. CDR3 DNA: TGTGCCAGCAGCGACAAGGGGGATACGCAGTATTTT. Translated: CASSDKGDTQYF.

The chain links TRBV21-1 to TRBJ2-7; the D call TRBD2 from the table was never checked on the DNA. TRBV21-1 is classified as a pseudogene. The CDR3 consists of 16 residues. CDR3 region: CARSTSGTRKHYEQYF. In DNA form, the CDR3 reads TGTGCCAGATCGACTAGCGGAACTCGCAAACACTACGAGCAGTACTTC.

The gene calls are TRBV5-1 and TRBJ2-3, with D unresolved. In germline, CDR1 is SGHRS, CDR2 YFSETQ. Trimming cost V 4 bases and J 4 bases, with 16 bases left between them. The CDR3 is 15 amino acids. The CDR3 reads CASSADPRVSDTQYF. DNA of the CDR3: TGCGCCAGCAGCGCGGATCCACGAGTCTCAGATACGCAGTATTTT.

This clone was counted a few times. The genes are TRBV11-2 and TRBJ2-5; possibly TRBD2 for D (6 bases). CDR3 length: 15 residues. Per germline, CDR1 SGHAT and CDR2 FQNNGV. V dropped 4 bases and J dropped 2 bases, with 14 bases sitting between them. The CDR3 sequence is CASSYGTQIQETQYF. CDR3 bases: TGTGCCAGCAGCTATGGGACTCAAATTCAAGAGACCCAGTACTTC.

Here the CDR3 DNA reads TGTGCCAGCAGCTTGGGTCTAGCGGAAGGGACCGGGGAGCTGTTTTTT. The encoded protein is CASSLGLAEGTGELFF. This sequence joins TRBV5-4 and TRBJ2-2; 7 nucleotides align to TRBD2. With 0 bases clipped from V and 5 bases from J, the junction kept 7 bases outside the gene matches. The CDR3 has 16 residues. Per the germline V gene, CDR1 is SGHNT and CDR2 is YYREEE (reference sequence).

The rearrangement joins TRBV6-6 to TRBJ1-5; maybe TRBD1 (5 bases). Trimming pared 2 bases from V and 7 bases from J, leaving 15 bases between. There are 15 residues in the CDR3. CDR1 MNHNY and CDR2 SVGAGI come from the germline V gene (reference sequence). As DNA, the CDR3 is TGTGCCAGCAGTTACAGGTCAGGGCGGGAACAGCCCCAGCATTTT. It yields the protein CASSYRSGREQPQHF.

The chain uses TRBV11-2 and TRBJ1-4; unclear D gene. Deletions cut 0 bases from V and 7 bases from J, with 6 bases between. This CDR3 comprises 13 residues. Germline V gene sequence: CDR1 SGHAT, CDR2 FQNNGV. DNA of the CDR3: TGTGCCAGCAGCTTAGAGCTTAGTGAAAAACTGTTTTTT. This gives the protein CASSLELSEKLFF.

The V call is TRBV2, the J call TRBJ1-1; 7 bases align to TRBD1. CDR1 SNHLY and CDR2 FYNNEI come from the germline V gene. The length of the CDR3 is 12 residues. Germline trimming cut 6 bases from V and 8 bases from J; bases unmatched to any gene: 6. Written as DNA, the CDR3 is TGTGCCAGCAGGCTACAGGGGCCCGAAGCTTTCTTT. Translated: CASRLQGPEAFF.

The chain combines TRBV28 with TRBJ2-3; 14 bases are shared with TRBD2. Germline CDR1 is MDHEN and CDR2 is SYDVKM. V lost 0 bases to trimming and J lost 6 bases; unmatched junction nucleotides: 2. CDR3 length equals 16 residues. The DNA for the CDR3 is TGTGCCAGCAGTTTATGGACTAGCGGGAGGGCTGATACGCAGTATTTT. Translated: CASSLWTSGRADTQYF.

This sequence joins TRBV9 and TRBJ2-1; 14 bases fit TRBD2. The V gene end was trimmed by 0 bases and the J gene end by 4 bases; junction bases not matched to a gene: 6. The CDR3 runs to 18 residues. Germline lookup yields CDR1 SGDLS and CDR2 YYNGEE. The CDR3 region has the DNA TGTGCCAGCAGCGTAGGACTAGCGGGAGGGGTGCGGTACAATGAGCAGTTCTTC. It yields the protein CASSVGLAGGVRYNEQFF.

This clone was detected only a few times. J is TRBJ1-1 and V is TRBV5-5; D gene uncertain. The CDR3 is 15 amino acids. V was trimmed by 0 bases and J by 0 bases, leaving 9 bases between them. CDR1 is SGHKS, CDR2 YYEKEE, per germline (reference sequence). In DNA form, the CDR3 reads TGTGCCAGCAGCTTGGAATCAGAAATGAACACTGAAGCTTTCTTT. Its protein is CASSLESEMNTEAFF.

CDR3 protein: CASSFQGYEQYF. The CDR3 DNA reads as TGTGCCAGCAGTTTTCAGGGGTACGAGCAGTACTTC. The chain is built from TRBV28 and TRBJ2-7, with D maybe TRBD1 (6 bases). V lost 3 bases and J 4 bases, leaving 7 bases between the germline ends. This CDR3 has 12 amino acids. Germline CDR1 MDHEN, CDR2 SYDVKM.

This chain connects TRBV5-1 to TRBJ1-3; 9 bases are shared with TRBD1. V lost 1 base and J lost 0; bases outside the gene matches: 2. CDR3 length: 16 residues. The germline V gene encodes CDR1 SGHRS and CDR2 YFSETQ. The CDR3 nucleotides are TGCGCCAGCAGCTTGACAGGGGGCCTCTCTGGAAACACCATATATTTT. Translated, it gives CASSLTGGLSGNTIYF. The entire variable domain, with the rest obtained from reference TRBV5-1 and TRBJ1-3, is as follows: KAGVTQTPRYLIKTRGQQVTLSCSPISGHRSVSWYQQTPGQGLQFLFEYFSETQRNKGNFPGRFSGRQFSNSRSEMNVSTLELGDSALYLCASSLTGGLSGNTIYFGEGSWLTVV.

This clone was recorded once. CDR3 sequence reads: CASSFLGGKNQPQHF. CDR3 sequence (DNA): TGTGCCAGCAGTTTCTTAGGGGGCAAGAATCAGCCCCAGCATTTT. The chain carries TRBV27 and TRBJ1-5; 7 nucleotides align to TRBD1. After removal of 3 bases from V and 4 bases from J, the junction contained 6 bases not matched to a gene. There are 15 residues in the CDR3. CDR1 is MNHEY and CDR2 is SMNVEV in the germline V gene (reference sequence).

The rearrangement links TRBV19 to TRBJ2-1; maybe TRBD1 (6 bases). Germline CDR1 is LNHDA and CDR2 is SQIVND (reference sequence). The CDR3 spans 16 residues. The germline V and J ends were trimmed by 6 bases and 1 base, with 16 bases remaining between them. This CDR3 is CASSRREQGSYNEQFF. The CDR3 nucleotides read TGTGCCAGTAGCAGGAGAGAACAGGGTTCCTACAATGAGCAGTTCTTC.

V usage is TRBV10-3 and J usage is TRBJ2-3, with a tentative D call TRBD2 (5 bases). Germline CDR1 and CDR2: ENHRY and SYGVKD. The CDR3 totals 14 residues. Trimming took 2 bases from V and 2 from J, leaving 8 bases between them. The CDR3 here is CAISEEGYTDTQYF. In DNA form, the CDR3 reads TGTGCCATCAGTGAGGAGGGCTACACAGATACGCAGTATTTT.

The chain has TRBV27 and TRBJ2-7; D is possibly TRBD1 (5 bases). Germline CDR1 reads MNHEY; CDR2 reads SMNVEV (reference sequence). The CDR3 totals 12 residues. Trimming pared 7 bases from V and 3 bases from J, leaving 10 bases between. This CDR3 reads CASKSRVYEQYF. The DNA of the CDR3 is TGTGCCAGCAAATCCAGGGTCTACGAGCAGTACTTC.

This chain connects TRBV10-3 to TRBJ2-7; 7 bases map to TRBD2. There are 15 residues in the CDR3. Germline CDR1 is ENHRY and CDR2 is SYGVKD. J gave up 0 bases and V 2 bases, and 4 bases lay outside the gene matches. The CDR3 DNA follows: TGTGCCATCAGTGAGATGGGCGGGAGCTCCTACGAGCAGTACTTC. It translates to CAISEMGGSSYEQYF.

This CDR3 is CAWLDRLTGGGSTEAFF. The CDR3 DNA reads as TGTGCCTGGCTTGACCGGCTGACAGGGGGCGGGAGTACTGAAGCTTTCTTT. V usage is TRBV30 and J usage is TRBJ1-1; 10 bases are a match to TRBD1. The CDR3 runs 17 residues. V was pared by 5 bases and J by 5 bases, with 17 bases of the junction left unmatched. CDR1 and CDR2 from the germline V gene are GTSNPN and SVGIG (reference sequence). Using reference TRBV30 and TRBJ1-1 for the parts outside the CDR3, the full variable domain is SQTIHQWPATLVQPVGSPLSLECTVEGTSNPNLYWYRQAAGRGLQLLFYSVGIGQISSEVPQNLSASRPQDRQFILSSKKLLLSDSGFYLCAWLDRLTGGGSTEAFFGQGTRLTVV.

This chain connects TRBV5-1 to TRBJ1-2; 10 positions match TRBD1. From germline, CDR1 is SGHRS and CDR2 YFSETQ. The CDR3 is made up of 15 amino acids. The J segment lost 4 bases and the V segment lost 4 bases, leaving 7 bases of the junction unmatched. CDR3: CASSLWGQGIYGYTF. The CDR3, as DNA: TGCGCCAGCAGCCTATGGGGACAGGGGATCTATGGCTACACCTTC.